The clone carrying this T cell receptor beta chain has only a few counts. TCRdb reprocessed the PCR reads via MiXCR. The table records approximately 25,000 clones, roughly 15% of them present only once. No treatment of any kind had been given to any patient before thyroid surgery. The data were taken from a study of metastatic and nonmetastatic thyroid tumors. CDR3 size: 15 residues. Trimming took 5 bases from V and 4 from J; bases not matched to a gene: 6. The TCR sequence derives from a male donor with papillary thyroid cancer or a benign thyroid nodule (not recorded which). Some clones in this sample may be carry-over from other donors' samples. The chain is built from TRBV12-3 or TRBV12-4 and TRBJ2-1; the match to TRBD2 covers 9 bases. Sequencing was carried out using blood. The CDR3 region is CASSTGTSFYNEQFF. DNA for the CDR3: TGTGCCAGCAGTACCGGGACTAGCTTTTACAATGAGCAGTTCTTC.